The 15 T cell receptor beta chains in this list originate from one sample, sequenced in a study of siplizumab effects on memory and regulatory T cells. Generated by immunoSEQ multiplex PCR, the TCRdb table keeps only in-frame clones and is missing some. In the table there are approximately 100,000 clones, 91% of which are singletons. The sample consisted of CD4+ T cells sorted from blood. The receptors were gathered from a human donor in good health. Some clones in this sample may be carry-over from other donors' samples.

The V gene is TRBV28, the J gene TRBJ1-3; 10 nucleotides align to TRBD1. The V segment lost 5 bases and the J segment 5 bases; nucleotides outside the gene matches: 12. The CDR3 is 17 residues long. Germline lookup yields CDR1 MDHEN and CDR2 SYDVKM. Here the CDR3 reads CASSLPPGQGFRNTIYF. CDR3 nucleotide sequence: TGTGCCAGCAGTCTCCCTCCGGGACAGGGGTTTAGAAACACCATATATTTT.

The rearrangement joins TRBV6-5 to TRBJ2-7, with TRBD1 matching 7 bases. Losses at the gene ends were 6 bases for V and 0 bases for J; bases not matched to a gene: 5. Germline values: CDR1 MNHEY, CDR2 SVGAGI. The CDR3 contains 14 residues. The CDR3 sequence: CASRSGTASYEQYF. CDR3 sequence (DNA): TGTGCCAGCAGGTCCGGGACAGCCTCCTACGAGCAGTACTTC.

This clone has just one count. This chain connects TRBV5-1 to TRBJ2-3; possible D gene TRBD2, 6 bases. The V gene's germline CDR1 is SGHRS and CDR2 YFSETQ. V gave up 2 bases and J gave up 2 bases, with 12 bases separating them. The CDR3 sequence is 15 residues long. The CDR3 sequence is CASSFYGGDTDTQYF. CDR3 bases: TGCGCCAGCAGCTTTTACGGAGGGGACACAGATACGCAGTATTTT.

CDR3 in DNA: TGTGCCAGCAGCTTGGAAAGGAACACCGGGGAGCTGTTTTTT. Translating it yields CASSLERNTGELFF. This chain connects TRBV11-2 to TRBJ2-2, with unresolved D. Germline V lookup: CDR1 SGHAT, CDR2 FQNNGV. This CDR3 comprises 14 residues. V was cut by 3 bases and J by 1 base, with 6 bases left in between.

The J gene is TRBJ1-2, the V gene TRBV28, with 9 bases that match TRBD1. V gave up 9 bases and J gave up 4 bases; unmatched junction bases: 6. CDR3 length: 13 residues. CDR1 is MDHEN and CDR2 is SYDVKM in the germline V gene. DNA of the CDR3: TGTGCCAGTCAACTGGGACAGGGCTATGGCTACACCTTC. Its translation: CASQLGQGYGYTF.

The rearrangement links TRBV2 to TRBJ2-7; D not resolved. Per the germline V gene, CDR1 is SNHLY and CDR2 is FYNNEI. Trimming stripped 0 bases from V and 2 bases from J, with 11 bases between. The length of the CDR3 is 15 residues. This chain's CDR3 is CASSEAELITYEQYF. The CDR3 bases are TGTGCCAGCAGTGAAGCGGAACTTATAACCTACGAGCAGTACTTC.

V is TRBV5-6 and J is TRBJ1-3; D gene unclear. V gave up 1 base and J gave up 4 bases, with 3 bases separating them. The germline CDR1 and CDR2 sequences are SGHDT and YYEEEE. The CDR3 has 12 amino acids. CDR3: CASSLMGNTIYF. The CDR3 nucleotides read TGTGCCAGCAGCTTGATGGGAAACACCATATATTTT. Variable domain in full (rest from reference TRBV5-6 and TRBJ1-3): DAGVTQSPTHLIKTRGQQVTLRCSPKSGHDTVSWYQQALGQGPQFIFQYYEEEERQRGNFPDRFSGHQFPNYSSELNVNALLLGDSALYLCASSLMGNTIYFGEGSWLTVV.

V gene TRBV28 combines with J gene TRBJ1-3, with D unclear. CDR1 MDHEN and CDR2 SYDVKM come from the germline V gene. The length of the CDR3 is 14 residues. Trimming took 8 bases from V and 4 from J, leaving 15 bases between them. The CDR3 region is CASSTSRGGNTIYF. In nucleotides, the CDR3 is TGTGCCAGCTCCACGAGCCGAGGGGGAAACACCATATATTTT.

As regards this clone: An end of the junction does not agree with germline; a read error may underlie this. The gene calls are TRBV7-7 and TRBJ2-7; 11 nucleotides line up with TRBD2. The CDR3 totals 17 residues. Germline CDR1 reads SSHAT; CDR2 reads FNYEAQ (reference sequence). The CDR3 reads CASSLEGLAVVGDEQYF. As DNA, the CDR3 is TGTGCTAGCAGCTTAGAGGGACTAGCGGTTGTCGGGGACGAGCAGTACTTC.

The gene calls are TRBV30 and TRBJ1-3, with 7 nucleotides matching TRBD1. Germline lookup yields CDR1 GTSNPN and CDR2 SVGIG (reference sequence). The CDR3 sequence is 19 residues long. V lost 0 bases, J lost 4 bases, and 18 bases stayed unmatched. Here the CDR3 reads CAWSVAYWDREERGNTIYF. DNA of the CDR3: TGTGCCTGGAGTGTCGCTTACTGGGACAGAGAAGAACGGGGAAACACCATATATTTT.

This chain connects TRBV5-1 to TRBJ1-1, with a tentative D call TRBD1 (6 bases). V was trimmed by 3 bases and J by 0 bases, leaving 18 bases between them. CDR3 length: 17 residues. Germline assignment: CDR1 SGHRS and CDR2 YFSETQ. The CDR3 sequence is CASSWSGQGPVNTEAFF. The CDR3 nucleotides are TGCGCCAGCAGCTGGTCGGGGCAGGGGCCGGTGAACACTGAAGCTTTCTTT.

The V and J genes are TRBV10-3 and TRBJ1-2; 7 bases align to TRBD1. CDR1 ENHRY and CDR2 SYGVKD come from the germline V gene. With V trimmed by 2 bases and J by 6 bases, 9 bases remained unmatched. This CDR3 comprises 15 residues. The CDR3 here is CAISESKGQVDGYTF. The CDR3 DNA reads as TGTGCCATCAGTGAGAGCAAAGGACAGGTCGATGGCTACACCTTC.

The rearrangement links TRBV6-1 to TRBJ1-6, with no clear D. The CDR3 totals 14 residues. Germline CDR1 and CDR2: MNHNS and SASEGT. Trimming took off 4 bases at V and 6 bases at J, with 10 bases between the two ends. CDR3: CASSGRSLNSPLHF. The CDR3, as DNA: TGTGCCAGCAGTGGACGCAGCCTTAATTCACCCCTCCACTTT.

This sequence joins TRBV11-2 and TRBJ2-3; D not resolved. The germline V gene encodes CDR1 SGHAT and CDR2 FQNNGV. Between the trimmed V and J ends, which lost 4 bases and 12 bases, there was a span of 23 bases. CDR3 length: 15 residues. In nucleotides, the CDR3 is TGTGCCAGCAGCTCAAACAAAGGCCAGAGAATGGTACAGTATTTT. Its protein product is CASSSNKGQRMVQYF.

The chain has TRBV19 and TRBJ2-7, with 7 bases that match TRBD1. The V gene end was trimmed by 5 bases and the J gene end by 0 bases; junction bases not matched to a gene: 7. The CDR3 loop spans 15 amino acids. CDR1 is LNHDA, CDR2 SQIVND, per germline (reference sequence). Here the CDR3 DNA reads TGTGCCAGTAGTCCCGACAGGGATTCCTCCTACGAGCAGTACTTC. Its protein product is CASSPDRDSSYEQYF.